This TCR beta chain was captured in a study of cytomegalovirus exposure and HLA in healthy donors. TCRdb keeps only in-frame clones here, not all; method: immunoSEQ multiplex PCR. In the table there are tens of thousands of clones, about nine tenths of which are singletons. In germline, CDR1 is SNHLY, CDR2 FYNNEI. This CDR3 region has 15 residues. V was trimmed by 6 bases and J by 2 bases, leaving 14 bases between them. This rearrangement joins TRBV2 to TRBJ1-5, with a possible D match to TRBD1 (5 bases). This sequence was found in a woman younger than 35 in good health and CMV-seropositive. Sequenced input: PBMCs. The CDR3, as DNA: TGTGCCAGCAGCCTGCAGGGTTTAGGCAATCAGCCCCAGCATTTT. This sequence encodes CASSLQGLGNQPQHF.